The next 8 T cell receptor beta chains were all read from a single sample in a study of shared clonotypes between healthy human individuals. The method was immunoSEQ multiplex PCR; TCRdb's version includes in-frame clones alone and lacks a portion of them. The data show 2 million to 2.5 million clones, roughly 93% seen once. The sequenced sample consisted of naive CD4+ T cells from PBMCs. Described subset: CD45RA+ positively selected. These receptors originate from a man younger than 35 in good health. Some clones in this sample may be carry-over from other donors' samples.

The CDR3, as DNA: TGCGCCAGCAGCCCCTCAGAGGGGGCGGCCTACAATGAGCAGTTCTTC. It translates to CASSPSEGAAYNEQFF. The V call is TRBV5-1, the J call TRBJ2-1; 7 positions agree with TRBD1. In germline, CDR1 is SGHRS, CDR2 YFSETQ. The CDR3 runs to 16 residues. With 4 bases clipped from V and 2 bases from J, the junction kept 9 bases outside the gene matches.

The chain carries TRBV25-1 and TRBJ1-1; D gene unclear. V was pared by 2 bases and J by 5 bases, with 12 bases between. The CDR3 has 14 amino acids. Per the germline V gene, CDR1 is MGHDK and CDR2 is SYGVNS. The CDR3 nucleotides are TGTGCCAGCAGTGAACTCGGACGGCAGACTGAAGCTTTCTTT. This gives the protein CASSELGRQTEAFF.

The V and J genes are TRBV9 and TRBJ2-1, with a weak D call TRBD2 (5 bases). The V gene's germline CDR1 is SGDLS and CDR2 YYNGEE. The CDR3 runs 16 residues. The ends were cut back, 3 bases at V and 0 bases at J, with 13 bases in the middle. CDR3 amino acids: CASSATRTSSYNEQFF. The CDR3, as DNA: TGTGCCAGCAGCGCTACTAGGACGAGCTCCTACAATGAGCAGTTCTTC. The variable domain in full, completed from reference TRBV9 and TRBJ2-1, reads DSGVTQTPKHLITATGQRVTLRCSPRSGDLSVYWYQQSLDQGLQFLIQYYNGEERAKGNILERFSAQQFPDLHSELNLSSLELGDSALYFCASSATRTSSYNEQFFGPGTRLTVL.

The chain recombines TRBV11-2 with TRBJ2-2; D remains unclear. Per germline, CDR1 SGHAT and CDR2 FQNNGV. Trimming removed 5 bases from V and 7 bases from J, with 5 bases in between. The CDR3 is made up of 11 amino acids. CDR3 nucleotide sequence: TGTGCCAGCAGCCGGAGCGGGGAGCTGTTTTTT. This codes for CASSRSGELFF.

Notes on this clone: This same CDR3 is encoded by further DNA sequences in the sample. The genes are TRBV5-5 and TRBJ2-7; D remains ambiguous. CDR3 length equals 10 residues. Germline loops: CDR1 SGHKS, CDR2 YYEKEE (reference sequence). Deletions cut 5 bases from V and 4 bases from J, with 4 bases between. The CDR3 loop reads CASSGYEQYF. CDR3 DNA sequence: TGTGCCAGCAGTGGATACGAGCAGTACTTC.

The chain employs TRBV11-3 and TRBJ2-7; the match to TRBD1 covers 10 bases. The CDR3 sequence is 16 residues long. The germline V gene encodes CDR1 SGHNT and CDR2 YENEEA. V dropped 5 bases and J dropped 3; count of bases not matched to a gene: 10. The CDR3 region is CASSPSSGTGDYEQYF. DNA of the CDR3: TGTGCCAGCAGCCCTTCGTCCGGGACAGGGGACTACGAGCAGTACTTC.

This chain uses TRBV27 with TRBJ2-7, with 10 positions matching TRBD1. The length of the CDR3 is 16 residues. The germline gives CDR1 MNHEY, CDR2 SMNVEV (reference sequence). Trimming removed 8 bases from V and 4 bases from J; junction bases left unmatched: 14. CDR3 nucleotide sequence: TGTGCCAGCCGCCTCAATATCGGGACAGGGGCTTACGAGCAGTACTTC. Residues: CASRLNIGTGAYEQYF.

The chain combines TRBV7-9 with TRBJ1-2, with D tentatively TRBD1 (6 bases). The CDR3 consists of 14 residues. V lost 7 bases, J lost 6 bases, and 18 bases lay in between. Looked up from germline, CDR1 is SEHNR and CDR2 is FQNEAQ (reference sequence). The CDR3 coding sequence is TGTGCCAGCACCCTGACTGGGGGCGGGAATGGCTACACCTTC. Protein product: CASTLTGGGNGYTF.